This TCR beta chain was sequenced in a study of cytomegalovirus exposure and HLA in healthy donors. This CDR3 comprises 14 residues. Trimming stripped 6 bases from V and 0 bases from J, with 9 bases between. The germline V gene encodes CDR1 MNHEY and CDR2 SVGAGI. The PCR made use of 60 Vbeta and 13 Jbeta primers. Clones were read by immunoSEQ multiplex PCR, and TCRdb kept only the in-frame ones, dropping some. The sample shows around 97,000 clones, around 81% of them seen only once. The TCR was taken from a middle-aged man in good health and CMV-seropositive. The genes are TRBV6-5 and TRBJ1-3; tentatively, D is TRBD1 (5 bases). Sequencing was performed on PBMCs. The CDR3 DNA follows: TGTGCCAGCAGAGCTGACAGCTCTGGAAACACCATATATTTT. Its translation: CASRADSSGNTIYF.